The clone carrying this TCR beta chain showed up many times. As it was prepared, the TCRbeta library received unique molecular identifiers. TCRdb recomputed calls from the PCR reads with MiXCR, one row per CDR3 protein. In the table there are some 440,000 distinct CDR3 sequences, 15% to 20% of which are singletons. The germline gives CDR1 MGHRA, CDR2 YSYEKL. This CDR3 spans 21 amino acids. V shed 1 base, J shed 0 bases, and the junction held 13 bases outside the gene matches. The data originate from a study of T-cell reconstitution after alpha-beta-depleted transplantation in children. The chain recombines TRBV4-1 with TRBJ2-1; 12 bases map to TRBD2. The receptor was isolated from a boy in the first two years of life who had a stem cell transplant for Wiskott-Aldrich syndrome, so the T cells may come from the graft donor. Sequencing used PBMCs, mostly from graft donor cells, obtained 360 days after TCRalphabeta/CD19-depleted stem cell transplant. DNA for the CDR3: TGCGCCAGCAGCCAAGTTTGGCGTGGACTAGCGGGGCCGAGCTCCTACAATGAGCAGTTCTTC. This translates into CASSQVWRGLAGPSSYNEQFF.